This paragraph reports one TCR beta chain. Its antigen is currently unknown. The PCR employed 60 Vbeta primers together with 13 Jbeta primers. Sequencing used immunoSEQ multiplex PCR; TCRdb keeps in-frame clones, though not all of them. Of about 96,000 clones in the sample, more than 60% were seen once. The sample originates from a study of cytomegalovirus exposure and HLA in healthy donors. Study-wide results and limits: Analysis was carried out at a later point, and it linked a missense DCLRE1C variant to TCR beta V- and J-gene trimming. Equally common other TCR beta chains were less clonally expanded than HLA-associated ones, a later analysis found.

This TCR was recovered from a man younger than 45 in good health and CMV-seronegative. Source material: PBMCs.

The CDR3, as DNA: TGTGCCTGGAACGGAGAGGGGGCCTCCTATGGCTACACCTTC. Its translation: CAWNGEGASYGYTF. This chain connects TRBV30 to TRBJ1-2; 7 nucleotides match TRBD1. Trimming removed 4 bases from V and 4 bases from J; junction bases left unmatched: 9. The CDR3 covers 14 residues. Germline V gene sequence: CDR1 GTSNPN, CDR2 SVGIG (reference sequence).